What follows is one T cell receptor beta chain and its context. This entry belongs to a study of blood T cell repertoires in COVID-19. Across the whole study: Researchers got acute and convalescent COVID-19 samples from the United States, Italy and Spain.

This CDR3 spans 15 amino acids. V dropped 4 bases and J dropped 2; count of bases not matched to a gene: 4. Germline V gives CDR1 SGHTS, CDR2 YDEGEE. This table comes from immunoSEQ multiplex PCR, and its TCRdb copy is limited to in-frame clones, with some not included. The sample includes about 74,000 clones, approximately 85% seen only once; the top ten take around 23%. This sequence originates from a man in his fifties or sixties with acute or convalescent COVID-19. The genes are TRBV5-8 and TRBJ2-3; 10 nucleotides align to TRBD1. Sequenced material: peripheral blood. The DNA for the CDR3 is TGTGCCAGCAGCGGGGACAGGGGATTCACAGATACGCAGTATTTT. Translation: CASSGDRGFTDTQYF.